This passage covers 26 T cell receptor beta chains from one sample sequenced in a study of T cell responses to AZD1222 COVID-19 vaccine. Some clones are missing from TCRdb's copy, which holds only in-frame ones; the method was immunoSEQ multiplex PCR. The table lists approximately 130,000 clones, 93% of them singletons. The sequenced sample was peripheral blood, obtained on day 0 of AZD1222 vaccination. The receptor set was obtained from an adult in good health.

V is TRBV6-5 and J is TRBJ1-2; 7 bases line up with TRBD1. This CDR3 spans 12 amino acids. Germline trimming cut 4 bases from V and 7 bases from J; bases unmatched to any gene: 3. Germline CDR1 is MNHEY and CDR2 is SVGAGI. The CDR3, as DNA: TGTGCCAGCAGTTTCACAGGGGCTGGCTACACCTTC. It specifies CASSFTGAGYTF.

The rearrangement links TRBV27 to TRBJ2-1; D is possibly TRBD1 (6 bases). This CDR3 region has 15 residues. CDR1 MNHEY and CDR2 SMNVEV come from the germline V gene (reference sequence). The V and J ends lost 6 bases and 0 bases respectively, with 12 bases between them. The CDR3 DNA reads as TGTGCCAGCAGCCTAGGGGGAAGCTCCTACAATGAGCAGTTCTTC. This sequence encodes CASSLGGSSYNEQFF.

The rearrangement links TRBV7-9 to TRBJ2-7, with 8 bases that match TRBD2. Losses at the gene ends were 5 bases for V and 4 bases for J; bases not matched to a gene: 7. Germline values: CDR1 SEHNR, CDR2 FQNEAQ (reference sequence). The length of the CDR3 is 14 residues. The CDR3 DNA reads TGTGCCAGCAGCCCTAGCCCGGGAGGGTACGAGCAGTACTTC. Protein: CASSPSPGGYEQYF. Drawing the rest from reference TRBV7-9 and TRBJ2-7, the complete variable domain is DTGVSQNPRHKITKRGQNVTFRCDPISEHNRLYWYRQTLGQGPEFLTYFQNEAQLEKSRLLSDRFSAERPKGSFSTLEIQRTEQGDSAMYLCASSPSPGGYEQYFGPGTRLTVT.

The chain employs TRBV5-1 and TRBJ1-2; TRBD1 is a possible D gene (5 bases). V shed 0 bases and J shed 4 bases, with 19 bases lying between them. The CDR3 length is 17 residues. The germline V gene encodes CDR1 SGHRS and CDR2 YFSETQ. The CDR3 region has the DNA TGCGCCAGCAGCTTGGCGGGGCAGCGCCGAGGGAGCTATGGCTACACCTTC. It codes for CASSLAGQRRGSYGYTF.

The chain has TRBV2 and TRBJ2-3; 7 positions agree with TRBD2. The CDR3 has 14 amino acids. From germline, CDR1 is SNHLY and CDR2 FYNNEI. V dropped 10 bases and J dropped 2; count of bases not matched to a gene: 9. CDR3 nucleotide sequence: TGTGCCACCGTCAAGCTAGCGGACACAGATACGCAGTATTTT. Amino acid sequence: CATVKLADTDTQYF.

As concerns this clone: The CDR3 end shows no conserved phenylalanine or tryptophan, and so a read error is likely. The DNA is left out, because the CDR3 cannot be placed on it with certainty; the CDR3 is given as TCRdb lists it. The V call is TRBV20-1, the J call TRBJ1-1; TRBD1 is the table's D call, not checked against the DNA. Counting both end residues, the CDR3 totals 8 amino acids. Germline V CDR1 and CDR2: DFQATT, SNEGSKA (reference sequence). CDR3 protein: CSAPGQGL.

This clone was counted between two and nine times. The chain has TRBV4-3 and TRBJ2-2; 9 bases match TRBD2. Trimming took 4 bases from V and 7 from J; bases not matched to a gene: 7. CDR1 and CDR2 (germline): LGHNA, YSLEER. There are 15 residues in the CDR3. CDR3 DNA: TGCGCCAGCAGCCTGTGGACTAGCGCAATCGGGGAGCTGTTTTTT. Translation gives CASSLWTSAIGELFF.

The chain recombines TRBV7-9 with TRBJ1-2, with D perhaps TRBD1 (6 bases). Trimming cost V 5 bases and J 3 bases, with 19 bases left between them. The CDR3 has 16 amino acids. Germline CDR1 and CDR2: SEHNR and FQNEAQ (reference sequence). DNA for the CDR3: TGTGCCAGCAGCCTACACGACGGGGGCGACGACTATGGCTACACCTTC. Protein: CASSLHDGGDDYGYTF.

Worth noting for this clone: At one end, the junction sequence differs from germline, possibly due to a read error. The chain is built from TRBV6-1 and TRBJ2-1; the match to TRBD1 covers 7 bases. The CDR3 runs 15 residues. Germline V CDR1 and CDR2: MNHNS, SASEGT. CDR3 loop: CASSEDREPYNEQFF. The CDR3 DNA reads TGTGCCAGCAGCGAAGACAGGGAACCCTACAATGAGCAGTTCTTC.

V gene TRBV5-4 combines with J gene TRBJ1-2; D is possibly TRBD1 (5 bases). Trimming took off 4 bases at V and 6 bases at J, with 19 bases between the two ends. CDR3 size: 15 residues. Germline V gene data show CDR1 as SGHNT and CDR2 as YYREEE (reference sequence). In DNA form, the CDR3 reads TGTGCCAGCAGCCCTCGGGGGGGAGCCGAGGATGGCTACACCTTC. This sequence encodes CASSPRGGAEDGYTF.

The gene calls are TRBV5-8 and TRBJ2-7, with 9 bases matching TRBD1. Germline trimming cut 4 bases from V and 3 bases from J; bases unmatched to any gene: 5. The CDR3 loop spans 14 amino acids. Looked up from germline, CDR1 is SGHTS and CDR2 is YDEGEE. The CDR3 protein is CASSPGTGYYEQYF. CDR3 DNA: TGTGCCAGCAGCCCCGGGACAGGGTACTACGAGCAGTACTTC. Looking up the rest from reference TRBV5-8 and TRBJ2-7 gives the full variable domain: EAGVTQSPTHLIKTRGQQATLRCSPISGHTSVYWYQQALGLGLQFLLWYDEGEERNRGNFPPRFSGRQFPNYSSELNVNALELEDSALYLCASSPGTGYYEQYFGPGTRLTVT.

The genes are TRBV30 and TRBJ1-4; 11 bases agree with TRBD1. The CDR3 runs to 16 residues. V lost 3 bases to trimming and J lost 4 bases; unmatched junction nucleotides: 7. The germline gives CDR1 GTSNPN, CDR2 SVGIG (reference sequence). The CDR3 loop reads CAWSPGTGGLNEKLFF. Here the CDR3 DNA reads TGTGCCTGGAGCCCTGGGACAGGGGGACTTAATGAAAAACTGTTTTTT.

This sequence joins TRBV5-1 and TRBJ2-2; TRBD2 matches at 7 bases. The CDR3 has 17 amino acids. V dropped 4 bases and J dropped 2; count of bases not matched to a gene: 11. CDR1 is SGHRS and CDR2 is YFSETQ in the germline V gene. The CDR3 nucleotides are TGCGCCAGCAGCGCTAGCGGCGGGAGCCTAAACACCGGGGAGCTGTTTTTT. Protein sequence: CASSASGGSLNTGELFF.

The V gene is TRBV7-2, the J gene TRBJ2-3, with 11 bases aligning to TRBD2. CDR1 and CDR2 (germline): SGHTA, FQGNSA. V was clipped by 5 bases and J by 6 bases; unmatched bases: 4. The CDR3 sequence is 14 residues long. The CDR3 DNA is TGTGCCAGCAGCGTGGGACTAGCGGTGGATACGCAGTATTTT. It is translated as CASSVGLAVDTQYF.

The gene calls are TRBV19 and TRBJ2-6; 8 bases are a match to TRBD1. The CDR3 sequence is 17 residues long. Germline trimming cut 4 bases from V and 1 base from J; bases unmatched to any gene: 6. Germline CDR1 and CDR2: LNHDA and SQIVND (reference sequence). CDR3 DNA: TGTGCCAGTAGTACTTGGACAGGGAAATCTGGGGCCAACGTCCTGACTTTC. Residues: CASSTWTGKSGANVLTF. Combining the CDR3 with reference TRBV19 and TRBJ2-6 gives the whole variable domain DGGITQSPKYLFRKEGQNVTLSCEQNLNHDAMYWYRQDPGQGLRLIYYSQIVNDFQKGDIAEGYSVSREKKESFPLTVTSAQKNPTAFYLCASSTWTGKSGANVLTFGAGSRLTVL.

The rearrangement joins TRBV29-1 to TRBJ2-4, with 10 positions matching TRBD1. The CDR3 is 14 residues long. Looked up from germline, CDR1 is SQVTM and CDR2 is ANQGSEA. With V trimmed by 6 bases and J by 6 bases, 8 bases remained unmatched. DNA of the CDR3: TGCAGCGTCGAACGGGGGACAGGGGCAAACATTCAGTACTTC. Translated, it gives CSVERGTGANIQYF.

This chain connects TRBV7-2 to TRBJ1-2; 8 nucleotides agree with TRBD1. The CDR3 totals 15 residues. J gave up 7 bases and V 1 base, and 8 bases lay outside the gene matches. Per germline, CDR1 SGHTA and CDR2 FQGNSA. The CDR3: CASSLVGRGRGGYTF. The CDR3 DNA is TGTGCCAGCAGCTTAGTGGGCAGGGGGCGTGGTGGCTACACCTTC.

The V gene is TRBV7-9, the J gene TRBJ2-1; D is possibly TRBD2 (6 bases). This CDR3 has 14 residues. The germline V gene encodes CDR1 SEHNR and CDR2 FQNEAQ (reference sequence). V lost 2 bases to trimming and J lost 5 bases, with 10 bases between them. This chain's CDR3 is CASSLWGTDNEQFF. In nucleotides, the CDR3 is TGTGCCAGCAGCTTATGGGGGACTGACAATGAGCAGTTCTTC.

The V and J genes are TRBV19 and TRBJ1-1; maybe TRBD1 (5 bases). The V gene lost 5 bases and the J gene lost 8 bases, with 18 bases spanning the gap. Germline assignment: CDR1 LNHDA and CDR2 SQIVND (reference sequence). This CDR3 has 14 amino acids. CDR3 coding DNA: TGTGCCAGTAGTGTCGGGACGTCCCGAGGGGAAGCTTTCTTT. It encodes CASSVGTSRGEAFF.

Of note for this clone: This same CDR3 is encoded by further DNA sequences in the sample. The chain links TRBV6-5 to TRBJ2-5; D is ambiguous. The germline V gene encodes CDR1 MNHEY and CDR2 SVGAGI. With 2 bases removed from V and 5 bases from J, the gap between germline ends came to 3 bases. The CDR3 loop spans 11 amino acids. CDR3 sequence reads: CASSYGETQYF. CDR3 nucleotides: TGTGCCAGCAGTTACGGGGAGACCCAGTACTTC.

This clone was counted between two and nine times. The genes are TRBV27 and TRBJ2-2, with D possibly TRBD1 on 6 matching bases. CDR3 length: 14 amino acids. Germline CDR1 and CDR2: MNHEY and SMNVEV (reference sequence). V was cut by 3 bases and J by 4 bases, with 9 bases left in between. CDR3 sequence: CASSFLDSTGELFF. DNA for the CDR3: TGTGCCAGCAGTTTTCTGGACAGCACCGGGGAGCTGTTTTTT.

J is TRBJ1-2 and V is TRBV29-1; D not certain. Per the germline V gene, CDR1 is SQVTM and CDR2 is ANQGSEA. CDR3 length equals 13 residues. V shed 2 bases and J shed 6 bases, with 13 bases lying between them. In DNA, the CDR3 is TGCAGCGTTGAATCGGTCGCGTGGCATGGCTACACCTTC. Translating it yields CSVESVAWHGYTF. Together with reference TRBV29-1 and TRBJ1-2, the CDR3 gives the full variable domain: SAVISQKPSRDICQRGTSLTIQCQVDSQVTMMFWYRQQPGQSLTLIATANQGSEATYESGFVIDKFPISRPNLTFSTLTVSNMSPEDSSIYLCSVESVAWHGYTFGSGTRLTVV.

The CDR3 here is CASSLDRYQPQHF. CDR3 in DNA: TGTGCCAGCAGCTTAGACCGATATCAGCCCCAGCATTTT. This chain joins TRBV11-2 and TRBJ1-5; no reliable D call. V was cut by 0 bases and J by 5 bases, with 5 bases left in between. Per germline, CDR1 SGHAT and CDR2 FQNNGV. This CDR3 is built from 13 residues.

The chain couples TRBV29-1 to TRBJ2-7; no reliable D call. The CDR3 length is 13 residues. CDR1 and CDR2 (germline): SQVTM, ANQGSEA. The V end was cut by 3 bases, the J end by 0 bases, with 9 bases between. The CDR3 reads CSVEWPSSYEQYF. The CDR3, as DNA: TGCAGCGTTGAGTGGCCGAGCTCCTACGAGCAGTACTTC.

V and J are TRBV5-4 and TRBJ1-2; no clear D. Germline loops: CDR1 SGHNT, CDR2 YYREEE (reference sequence). V lost 4 bases, J lost 2 bases, and 15 bases lay in between. The CDR3 is 15 residues long. The CDR3, as DNA: TGTGCCAGCAGCAGAGGAGGTGGGCTAAACTATGGCTACACCTTC. Translation: CASSRGGGLNYGYTF. Full variable domain (missing parts from reference TRBV5-4 and TRBJ1-2): ETGVTQSPTHLIKTRGQQVTLRCSSQSGHNTVSWYQQALGQGPQFIFQYYREEENGRGNFPPRFSGLQFPNYSSELNVNALELDDSALYLCASSRGGGLNYGYTFGSGTRLTVV.

The chain links TRBV6-1 to TRBJ1-2; D gene unclear. The CDR3 has 13 residues. Trimming shortened V by 2 bases and J by 3 bases, and 7 bases separated the two germline ends. Germline lookup yields CDR1 MNHNS and CDR2 SASEGT. CDR3 nucleotide sequence: TGTGCCAGCAGTGAATTAAGCTACTATGGCTACACCTTC. Protein product: CASSELSYYGYTF.